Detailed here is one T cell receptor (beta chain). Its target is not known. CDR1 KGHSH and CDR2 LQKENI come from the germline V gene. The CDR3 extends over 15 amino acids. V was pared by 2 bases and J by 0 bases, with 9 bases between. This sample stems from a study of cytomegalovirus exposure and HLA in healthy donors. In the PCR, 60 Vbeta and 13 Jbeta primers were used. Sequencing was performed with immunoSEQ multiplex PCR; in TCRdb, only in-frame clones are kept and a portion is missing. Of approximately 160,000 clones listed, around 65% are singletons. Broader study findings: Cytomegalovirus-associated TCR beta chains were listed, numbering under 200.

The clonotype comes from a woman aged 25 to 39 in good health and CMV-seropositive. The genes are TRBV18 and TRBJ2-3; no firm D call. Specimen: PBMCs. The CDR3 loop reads CASSPAAESTDTQYF. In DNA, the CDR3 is TGTGCCAGCTCACCAGCGGCGGAGAGCACAGATACGCAGTATTTT.